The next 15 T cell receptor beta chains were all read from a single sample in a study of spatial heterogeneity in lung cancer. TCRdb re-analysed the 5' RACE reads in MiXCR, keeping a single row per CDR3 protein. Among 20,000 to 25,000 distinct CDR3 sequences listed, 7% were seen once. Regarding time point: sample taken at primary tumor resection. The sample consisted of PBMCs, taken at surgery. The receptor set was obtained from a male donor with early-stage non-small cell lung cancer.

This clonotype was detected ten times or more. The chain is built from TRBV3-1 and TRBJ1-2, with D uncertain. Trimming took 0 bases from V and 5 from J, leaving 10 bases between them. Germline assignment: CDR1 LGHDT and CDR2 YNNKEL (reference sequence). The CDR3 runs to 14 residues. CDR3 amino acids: CASSQDLAPYGYTF. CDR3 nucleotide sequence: TGTGCCAGCAGCCAAGATTTGGCACCTTATGGCTACACCTTC.

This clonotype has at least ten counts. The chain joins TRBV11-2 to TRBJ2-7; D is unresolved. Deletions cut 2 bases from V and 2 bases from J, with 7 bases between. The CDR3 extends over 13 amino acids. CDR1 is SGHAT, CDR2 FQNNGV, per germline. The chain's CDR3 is CASSLTSAYEQYV. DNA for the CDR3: TGTGCCAGCAGCTTAACGAGTGCCTACGAGCAGTACGTC.

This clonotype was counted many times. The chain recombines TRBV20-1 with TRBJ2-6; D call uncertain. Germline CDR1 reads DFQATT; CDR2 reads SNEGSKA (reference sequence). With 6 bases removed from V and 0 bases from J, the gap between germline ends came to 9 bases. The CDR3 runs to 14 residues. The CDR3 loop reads CSAPSVSGANVLTF. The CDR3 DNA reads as TGCAGTGCCCCGTCGGTCTCTGGGGCCAACGTCCTGACTTTC.

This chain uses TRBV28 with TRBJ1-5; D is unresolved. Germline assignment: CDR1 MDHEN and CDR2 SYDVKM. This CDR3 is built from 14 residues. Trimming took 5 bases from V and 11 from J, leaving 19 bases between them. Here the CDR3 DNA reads TGTGCCAGCAGTCGTACAGCCTCCTGGGAGGCCCAGCATTTT. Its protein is CASSRTASWEAQHF.

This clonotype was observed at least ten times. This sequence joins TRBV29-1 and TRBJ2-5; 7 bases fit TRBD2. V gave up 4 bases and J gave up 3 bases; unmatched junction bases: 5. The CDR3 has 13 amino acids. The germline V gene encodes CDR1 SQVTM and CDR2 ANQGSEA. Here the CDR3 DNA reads TGCAGCGTTGCCCCTAGCGGAAAAGAGACCCAGTACTTC. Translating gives CSVAPSGKETQYF.

CDR3 sequence: CASSRSGSLYNEQFF. The CDR3 DNA reads as TGTGCCAGCAGCCGTAGCGGGAGTCTCTACAATGAGCAGTTCTTC. The chain links TRBV2 to TRBJ2-1, with 9 bases identical to TRBD2. CDR3 length equals 15 residues. V lost 6 bases to trimming and J lost 3 bases; unmatched junction nucleotides: 6. CDR1 is SNHLY, CDR2 FYNNEI, per germline.

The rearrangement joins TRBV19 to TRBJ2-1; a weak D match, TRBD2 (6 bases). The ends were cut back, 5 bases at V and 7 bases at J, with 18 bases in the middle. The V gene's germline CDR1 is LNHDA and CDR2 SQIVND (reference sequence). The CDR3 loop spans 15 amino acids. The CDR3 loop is CASSERASGWNEQFF. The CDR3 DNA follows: TGTGCCAGTAGTGAGCGGGCGTCGGGGTGGAATGAGCAGTTCTTC.

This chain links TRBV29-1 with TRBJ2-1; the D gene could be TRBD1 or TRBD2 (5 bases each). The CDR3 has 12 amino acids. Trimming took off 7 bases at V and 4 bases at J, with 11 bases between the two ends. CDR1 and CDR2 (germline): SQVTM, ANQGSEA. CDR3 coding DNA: TGCAGCGGGGTCTGGGGGTACAATGAGCAGTTCTTC. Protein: CSGVWGYNEQFF.

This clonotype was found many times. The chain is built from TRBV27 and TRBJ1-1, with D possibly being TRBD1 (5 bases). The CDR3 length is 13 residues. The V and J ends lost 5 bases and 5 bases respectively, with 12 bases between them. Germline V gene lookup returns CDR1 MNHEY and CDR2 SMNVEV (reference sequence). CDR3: CASSRDGRTEAFF. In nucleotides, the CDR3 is TGTGCCAGCAGTAGGGACGGGAGAACTGAAGCTTTCTTT.

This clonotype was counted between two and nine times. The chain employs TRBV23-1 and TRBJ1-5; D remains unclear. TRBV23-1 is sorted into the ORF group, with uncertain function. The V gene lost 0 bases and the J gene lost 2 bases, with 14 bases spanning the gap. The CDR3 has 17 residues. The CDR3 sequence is CASSQSFLGYGNQPQHF. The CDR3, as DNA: TGCGCCAGCAGTCAATCGTTTCTGGGGTATGGCAATCAGCCCCAGCATTTT.

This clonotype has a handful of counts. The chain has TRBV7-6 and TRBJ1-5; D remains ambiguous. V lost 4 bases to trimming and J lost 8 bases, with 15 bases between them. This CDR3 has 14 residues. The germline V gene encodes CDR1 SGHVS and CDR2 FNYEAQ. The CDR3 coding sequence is TGTGCCAGCAGCTCGGACCGGAACGGAAAGCCCCAGCATTTT. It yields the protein CASSSDRNGKPQHF.

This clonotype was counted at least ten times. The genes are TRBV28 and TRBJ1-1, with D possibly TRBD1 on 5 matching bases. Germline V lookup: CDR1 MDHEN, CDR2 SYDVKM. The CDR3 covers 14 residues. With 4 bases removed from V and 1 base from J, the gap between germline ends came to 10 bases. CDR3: CASSSGTPNTEAFF. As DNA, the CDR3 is TGTGCCAGCAGTTCTGGGACCCCGAACACTGAAGCTTTCTTT.

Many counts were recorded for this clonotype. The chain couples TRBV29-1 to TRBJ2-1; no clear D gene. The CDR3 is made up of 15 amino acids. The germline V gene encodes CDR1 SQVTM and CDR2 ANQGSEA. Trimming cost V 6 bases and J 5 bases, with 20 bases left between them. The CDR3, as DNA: TGCAGCGTGGGAAAGACCGGTCAAACTAACAATGAGCAGTTCTTC. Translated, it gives CSVGKTGQTNNEQFF.

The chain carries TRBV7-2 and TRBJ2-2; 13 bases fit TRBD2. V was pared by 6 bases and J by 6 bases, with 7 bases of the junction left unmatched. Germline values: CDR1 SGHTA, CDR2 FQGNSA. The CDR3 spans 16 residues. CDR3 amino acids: CASSLRGLAGPGELFF. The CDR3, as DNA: TGTGCCAGCAGTTTACGGGGACTAGCGGGACCCGGGGAGCTGTTTTTT.

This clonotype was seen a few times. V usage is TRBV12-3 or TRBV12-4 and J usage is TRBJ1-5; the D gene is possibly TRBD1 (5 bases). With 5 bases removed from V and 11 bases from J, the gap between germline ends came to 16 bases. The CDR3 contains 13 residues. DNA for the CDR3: TGTGCCAGCAGTCCCGACAGTTTTCGGGCCCAGCATTTT. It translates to CASSPDSFRAQHF.